This T cell receptor (beta chain) was identified in a study of blood T cell repertoires in COVID-19. The CDR3 consists of 15 residues. The V end lost 0 bases, the J end lost 2 bases, and 11 bases lay between the germline ends. In germline, CDR1 is MNHEY, CDR2 SVGAGI. Source study methods: Estimated nucleated cell counts came from reference gene primer amplification. Here immunoSEQ multiplex PCR was the method, and the copy in TCRdb shows in-frame clones only, minus some. The V and J calls and clone size come from that table; D and trimming were worked out from the DNA. Of about 220,000 clones listed, 65% to 90% are singletons.

The J gene is TRBJ2-7, the V gene TRBV6-5; the D gene is possibly TRBD1 (5 bases). The sample consisted of peripheral blood. The sequence was obtained from a woman aged 70-85 years with COVID-19, enrolled during active disease. CDR3 in DNA: TGTGCCAGCAGTTACTCTTACGACAGTACCTACGAGCAGTACTTC. It encodes CASSYSYDSTYEQYF.